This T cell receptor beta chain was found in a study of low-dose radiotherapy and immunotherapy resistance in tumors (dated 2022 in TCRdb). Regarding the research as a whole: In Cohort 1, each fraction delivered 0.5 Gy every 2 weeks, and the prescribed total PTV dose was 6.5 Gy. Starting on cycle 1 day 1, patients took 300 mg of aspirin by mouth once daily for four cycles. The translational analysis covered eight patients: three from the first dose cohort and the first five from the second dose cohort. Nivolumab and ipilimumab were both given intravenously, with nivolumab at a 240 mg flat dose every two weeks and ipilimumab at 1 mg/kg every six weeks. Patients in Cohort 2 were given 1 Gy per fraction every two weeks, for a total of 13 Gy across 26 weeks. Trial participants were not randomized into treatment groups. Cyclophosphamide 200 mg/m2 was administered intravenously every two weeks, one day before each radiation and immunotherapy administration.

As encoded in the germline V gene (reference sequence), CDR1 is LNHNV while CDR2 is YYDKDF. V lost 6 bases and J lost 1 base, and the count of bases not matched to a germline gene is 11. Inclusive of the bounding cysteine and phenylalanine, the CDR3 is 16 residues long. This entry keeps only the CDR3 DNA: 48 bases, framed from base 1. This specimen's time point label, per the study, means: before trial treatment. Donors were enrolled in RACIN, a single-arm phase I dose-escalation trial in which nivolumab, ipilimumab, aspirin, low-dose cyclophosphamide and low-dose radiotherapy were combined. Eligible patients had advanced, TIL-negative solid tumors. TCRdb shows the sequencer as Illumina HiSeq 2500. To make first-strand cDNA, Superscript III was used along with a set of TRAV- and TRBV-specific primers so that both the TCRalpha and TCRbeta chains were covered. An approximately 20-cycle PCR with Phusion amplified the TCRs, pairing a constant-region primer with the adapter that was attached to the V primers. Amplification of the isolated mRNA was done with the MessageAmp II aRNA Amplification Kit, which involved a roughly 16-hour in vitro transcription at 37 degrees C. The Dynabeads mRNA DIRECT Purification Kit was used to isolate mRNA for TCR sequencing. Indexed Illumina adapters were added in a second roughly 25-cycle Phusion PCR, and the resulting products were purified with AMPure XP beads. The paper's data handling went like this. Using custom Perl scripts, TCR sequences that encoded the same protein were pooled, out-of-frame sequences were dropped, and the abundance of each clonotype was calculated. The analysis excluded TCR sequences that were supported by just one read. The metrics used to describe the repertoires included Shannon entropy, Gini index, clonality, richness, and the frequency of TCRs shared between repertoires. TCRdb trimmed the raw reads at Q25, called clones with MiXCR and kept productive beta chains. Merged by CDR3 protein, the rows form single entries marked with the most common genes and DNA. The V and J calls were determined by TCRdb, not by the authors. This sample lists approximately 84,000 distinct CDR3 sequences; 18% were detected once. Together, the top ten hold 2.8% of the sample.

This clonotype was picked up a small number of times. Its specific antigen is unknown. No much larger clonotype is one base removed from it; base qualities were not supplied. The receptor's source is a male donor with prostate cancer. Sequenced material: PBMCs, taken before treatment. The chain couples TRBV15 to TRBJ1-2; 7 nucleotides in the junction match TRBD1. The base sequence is TGTGCCACCAGAGGAAGACAGGGCGGAATTAACTATGGCTACACCTTC. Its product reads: CATRGRQGGINYGYTF.